The 23 T cell receptor beta chains below all came from one sample that was sequenced in a study of T cell responses to AZD1222 COVID-19 vaccine (dated by TCRdb to the early 2020s). The intended sense of this specimen's time point label: baseline before first vaccination. The library was prepared using the immunoSEQ multiplex PCR assay. The table comes from immuneACCESS by way of TCRdb, which keeps in-frame sequences with V and J called. Part of the clones is missing from these tables; in studies checked, under half for an unresolved V gene and the rest for unknown reasons. Recorded for this sample are 100,000 to 150,000 clones; around 92% of them occurred a single time. Together, the top ten hold about 1.1% of the sample. Sequencing used peripheral blood, obtained on day 0 of AZD1222 vaccination. Source of these receptors: an adult in good health.

The chain has TRBV28 and TRBJ1-5; D is undetermined. Looked up from germline, CDR1 is MDHEN and CDR2 is SYDVKM. The V end lost 3 bases, the J end lost 7 bases, and 16 bases lay between the germline ends. CDR3 length: 15 amino acids. The CDR3 DNA is TGTGCCAGCAGTTTTTCTCGGGGTTTGGTACAGCCCCAGCATTTT. It is translated as CASSFSRGLVQPQHF. Complete variable domain (other parts from reference TRBV28 and TRBJ1-5): DVKVTQSSRYLVKRTGEKVFLECVQDMDHENMFWYRQDPGLGLRLIYFSYDVKMKEKGDIPEGYSVSREKKERFSLILESASTNQTSMYLCASSFSRGLVQPQHFGDGTRLSIL.

The chain links TRBV5-4 to TRBJ2-2; weak D call: TRBD1 (6 bases). This CDR3 is built from 15 residues. Germline V gene sequence: CDR1 SGHNT, CDR2 YYREEE (reference sequence). V was clipped by 5 bases and J by 6 bases, with 17 bases between them. CDR3 sequence (DNA): TGTGCCAGCAGTTTCGACTTACAGGGCGCCGGGGAGCTGTTTTTT. It codes for CASSFDLQGAGELFF.

The V call is TRBV4-2, the J call TRBJ2-1, with a tentative D call TRBD2 (5 bases). The germline CDR1 and CDR2 sequences are LGHNA and YNFKEQ. The CDR3 has 14 residues. Trimming took off 4 bases at V and 0 bases at J, with 7 bases between the two ends. DNA of the CDR3: TGTGCCAGCAGCCCCGGAGGCTCCTACAATGAGCAGTTCTTC. It translates to CASSPGGSYNEQFF.

CDR3 region: CASSLRTYYGYTF. DNA for the CDR3: TGTGCCAGCAGCCTTCGGACTTACTATGGCTACACCTTC. The chain employs TRBV12-3 or TRBV12-4 and TRBJ1-2; no firm D call. CDR3 length: 13 residues. Trimming removed 6 bases at V and 3 bases at J, with 11 bases between.

The J gene is TRBJ2-5, the V gene TRBV5-4; D unclear. V was cut by 1 base and J by 1 base, with 8 bases left in between. Germline V lookup: CDR1 SGHNT, CDR2 YYREEE (reference sequence). This CDR3 is built from 14 residues. The CDR3 here is CASSLRDTQETQYF. CDR3 nucleotide sequence: TGTGCCAGCAGCTTGAGGGATACCCAAGAGACCCAGTACTTC.

The chain has TRBV27 and TRBJ2-3; the D call may be TRBD1 or TRBD2 (5 bases each). Germline lookup yields CDR1 MNHEY and CDR2 SMNVEV (reference sequence). V lost 6 bases and J 3 bases, leaving 13 bases between the germline ends. This CDR3 region has 14 residues. The CDR3 spells CASRRDPRTDTQYF. The CDR3 nucleotides are TGTGCCAGCAGACGGGACCCACGAACAGATACGCAGTATTTT.

The chain carries TRBV6-5 and TRBJ1-1, with D perhaps matching TRBD1 (6 bases). The V end lost 2 bases, the J end lost 4 bases, and 14 bases lay between the germline ends. The CDR3 sequence is 15 residues long. Germline V gene lookup returns CDR1 MNHEY and CDR2 SVGAGI. In DNA, the CDR3 is TGTGCCAGCAGTTACCACGGACAGCGGGGCACTGAAGCTTTCTTT. It specifies CASSYHGQRGTEAFF.

The rearrangement joins TRBV5-5 to TRBJ2-7; no reliable D call. This CDR3 region has 16 residues. Looked up from germline, CDR1 is SGHKS and CDR2 is YYEKEE (reference sequence). Trimming shortened V by 1 base and J by 2 bases, and 16 bases separated the two germline ends. CDR3 bases: TGTGCCAGCAGCTTGCAATCGGGCTTCTTTCCCTACGAGCAGTACTTC. The encoded protein is CASSLQSGFFPYEQYF.

The genes are TRBV27 and TRBJ1-5; tentatively, D is TRBD1 (6 bases). V lost 4 bases to trimming and J lost 2 bases, with 12 bases between them. The CDR3 covers 15 residues. Germline V gene data show CDR1 as MNHEY and CDR2 as SMNVEV (reference sequence). CDR3: CASSSDSRGNQPQHF. The CDR3 nucleotides read TGTGCCAGCAGTTCGGACAGTAGAGGCAATCAGCCCCAGCATTTT.

The CDR3 DNA sequence: TGTGCCAGCAGCCCCCAGGGCGATGAGCAGTTCTTC. Residues: CASSPQGDEQFF. The rearrangement joins TRBV11-3 to TRBJ2-1; tentatively, D is TRBD1 (5 bases). Germline loops: CDR1 SGHNT, CDR2 YENEEA. This CDR3 is 12 amino acids long. V was shortened by 5 bases and J by 8 bases, with 10 bases between the two germline ends. Full variable domain (missing parts from reference TRBV11-3 and TRBJ2-1): EAGVVQSPRYKIIEKKQPVAFWCNPISGHNTLYWYLQNLGQGPELLIRYENEEAVDDSQLPKDRFSAERLKGVDSTLKIQPAELGDSAVYLCASSPQGDEQFFGPGTRLTVL.

The gene calls are TRBV12-3 or TRBV12-4 and TRBJ2-7; D remains unclear. V lost 3 bases to trimming and J lost 2 bases, with 5 bases between them. This CDR3 region has 12 residues. Here the CDR3 reads CASSLPAYEQYF. The CDR3 DNA follows: TGTGCCAGCAGTTTGCCAGCCTACGAGCAGTACTTC.

This clone was detected only a few times. The V call is TRBV20-1, the J call TRBJ2-1; D not certain. The CDR3 contains 11 residues. The germline CDR1 and CDR2 sequences are DFQATT and SNEGSKA (reference sequence). Deletions cut 5 bases from V and 9 bases from J, with 11 bases between. CDR3 DNA sequence: TGCAGTGCTCACCCGACCCTTGAGCAGTTCTTC. This encodes CSAHPTLEQFF.

The V call is TRBV19, the J call TRBJ1-3, with 9 bases fitting TRBD1. V shed 4 bases and J 0 bases; nucleotides not matched to a gene: 19. The CDR3 sequence is 21 residues long. Germline lookup yields CDR1 LNHDA and CDR2 SQIVND (reference sequence). CDR3: CASSSPRGQGSYKGSGNTIYF. In nucleotides, the CDR3 is TGTGCCAGTAGTAGCCCTCGGGGACAGGGATCATACAAAGGCTCTGGAAACACCATATATTTT.

This clone has a single count. The chain employs TRBV19 and TRBJ1-2, with a possible D match to TRBD1 (5 bases). The CDR3 extends over 13 amino acids. From germline, CDR1 is LNHDA and CDR2 SQIVND (reference sequence). The V gene lost 5 bases and the J gene lost 4 bases, with 11 bases spanning the gap. CDR3 nucleotide sequence: TGTGCCAGTAGTGAATCCAGGGTCTATGGCTACACCTTC. Translating it yields CASSESRVYGYTF.

The V call is TRBV30, the J call TRBJ2-1; TRBD2 matches 9 bases. J lost 2 bases, V lost 4 bases, and 3 bases had no gene match. This CDR3 spans 14 amino acids. Germline V gene sequence: CDR1 GTSNPN, CDR2 SVGIG (reference sequence). The CDR3 region has the DNA TGTGCCTGGAATAGCGGGGGTCCCTACAATGAGCAGTTCTTC. Translated: CAWNSGGPYNEQFF.

The chain uses TRBV25-1 and TRBJ2-2; 7 bases align to TRBD1. The V gene end was trimmed by 2 bases and the J gene end by 0 bases; junction bases not matched to a gene: 0. The CDR3 sequence is 15 residues long. CDR1 is MGHDK and CDR2 is SYGVNS in the germline V gene. CDR3 sequence (DNA): TGTGCCAGCAGTGAAAGGGGGCCGAACACCGGGGAGCTGTTTTTT. Protein sequence: CASSERGPNTGELFF.

This clone has a handful of counts. This chain connects TRBV5-6 to TRBJ1-2; D is undetermined. V dropped 0 bases and J dropped 1 base, with 10 bases sitting between them. The CDR3 extends over 15 amino acids. Germline lookup yields CDR1 SGHDT and CDR2 YYEEEE. CDR3 protein: CASSLVGRINYGYTF. The CDR3, as DNA: TGTGCCAGCAGCTTGGTCGGCAGGATTAACTATGGCTACACCTTC.

This clone appeared once. The chain combines TRBV5-1 with TRBJ2-7; 12 bases agree with TRBD2. Germline V gene sequence: CDR1 SGHRS, CDR2 YFSETQ. The CDR3 contains 14 residues. V gave up 6 bases and J gave up 5 bases; unmatched junction bases: 6. This chain's CDR3 is CASTKTSGSHEQYF. CDR3 bases: TGCGCCAGCACGAAGACTAGCGGGAGCCACGAGCAGTACTTC.

This clone was observed a handful of times. This chain connects TRBV5-1 to TRBJ2-5; 11 nucleotides align to TRBD2. CDR3 size: 16 residues. With 1 base clipped from V and 1 base from J, the junction kept 3 bases outside the gene matches. CDR1 and CDR2 (germline): SGHRS, YFSETQ. In DNA form, the CDR3 reads TGCGCCAGCAGCTTGTGGCTAGCGGGAGGCCAAGAGACCCAGTACTTC. Amino acid sequence: CASSLWLAGGQETQYF. Together with reference TRBV5-1 and TRBJ2-5, the CDR3 gives the full variable domain: KAGVTQTPRYLIKTRGQQVTLSCSPISGHRSVSWYQQTPGQGLQFLFEYFSETQRNKGNFPGRFSGRQFSNSRSEMNVSTLELGDSALYLCASSLWLAGGQETQYFGPGTRLLVL.

The gene calls are TRBV28 and TRBJ1-1, with D possibly matching TRBD1 (5 bases). Trimming left V 6 bases short and J 1 base short, with 15 bases between. This CDR3 contains 15 residues. Per germline, CDR1 MDHEN and CDR2 SYDVKM. The chain's CDR3 is CASRTIGAANTEAFF. In DNA form, the CDR3 reads TGTGCCAGCAGGACTATTGGGGCTGCGAACACTGAAGCTTTCTTT.

The genes are TRBV19 and TRBJ2-1; 9 positions match TRBD2. The CDR3 spans 17 residues. The V gene end was trimmed by 3 bases and the J gene end by 7 bases; junction bases not matched to a gene: 13. The germline V gene encodes CDR1 LNHDA and CDR2 SQIVND (reference sequence). The CDR3 DNA follows: TGTGCCAGTAGTATTCGGGTAATAGCGGGAGCCTTGAATGAGCAGTTCTTC. Translation: CASSIRVIAGALNEQFF.

V usage is TRBV5-1 and J usage is TRBJ2-2; D might be TRBD1 or TRBD2, each matching 5 bases. Between the trimmed V and J ends, which lost 4 bases and 7 bases, there was a span of 17 bases. This CDR3 region has 15 residues. Germline CDR1 reads SGHRS; CDR2 reads YFSETQ. This CDR3 is CASSPGTSPSGELFF. The CDR3 nucleotides are TGCGCCAGCAGCCCGGGGACCTCTCCGAGCGGGGAGCTGTTTTTT.

This chain connects TRBV7-7 to TRBJ2-3; 8 bases line up with TRBD1. The CDR3 totals 14 residues. Trimming took 1 base from V and 6 from J; bases not matched to a gene: 3. Germline assignment: CDR1 SSHAT and CDR2 FNYEAQ (reference sequence). Here the CDR3 reads CASSLGTGLDTQYF. In nucleotides, the CDR3 is TGTGCCAGCAGCTTAGGGACAGGGTTGGATACGCAGTATTTT.